This T cell receptor (beta chain) was identified during a study of control samples from healthy donors and cancer patients. Germline trimming cut 3 bases from V and 7 bases from J; bases unmatched to any gene: 8. This CDR3 has 15 residues. CDR1 LGHNA and CDR2 YSLEER come from the germline V gene. The data were produced by immunoSEQ multiplex PCR, yet TCRdb's version contains in-frame clones alone and is incomplete. The sample has tens of thousands of clones, about 89% seen once. This sequence originates from a woman aged 50 to 60 with colorectal cancer. Sequencing input: PBMCs. This chain connects TRBV4-3 to TRBJ2-3, with 9 bases matching TRBD2. CDR3 sequence reads: CASSHGGGAGNTQYF. For the CDR3, the DNA is TGCGCCAGCAGCCATGGCGGGGGGGCCGGGAATACGCAGTATTTT.